What follows is one TCR beta chain and its context. Its antigen remains unknown. J lost 10 bases, V lost 5 bases, and 15 bases had no gene match. Germline V gives CDR1 SGHAT, CDR2 FQNNGV. The CDR3 has 15 residues. The data derive from a study of PD-1 blockade in classical Hodgkin lymphoma. Study at large: A 3 mg/kg intravenous dose of nivolumab was received by patients every 2 weeks.

Method: immunoSEQ multiplex PCR; TCRdb's copy keeps in-frame clones and lacks some. The table has 20,000 to 25,000 clones, over 60% seen once. General observations from the study: Those achieving complete response showed baseline diversity like newly diagnosed patients. Diversity in CD4+ TCRs, unlike that measured in CD8+ TCRs, had risen significantly by C4D1. Exclusion was applied to patients who started nivolumab under 1 year after ASCT.

Exposure to brentuximab vedotin varied, and each patient had relapsed following autologous stem cell transplantation. The origin of this receptor is a human donor with classical Hodgkin lymphoma. V and J are TRBV11-2 and TRBJ2-3; 7 positions match TRBD2. Sequencing used peripheral blood mononuclear cells (PBMCs), obtained at baseline. Here the CDR3 reads CASSPGGGRSPSQYF. In nucleotides, the CDR3 is TGTGCCAGCAGCCCTGGGGGGGGACGCTCCCCCTCGCAGTATTTT.